This entry lists 9 T cell receptor beta chains sequenced from one sample in a study of T cell responses to AZD1222 COVID-19 vaccine. Repertoires were generated with immunoSEQ multiplex PCR, while TCRdb's copy carries only in-frame clones and drops some. The sample includes fewer than 130,000 clones, nearly 90% seen only once; the top ten take about 2.5%. This material consisted of peripheral blood, taken 28 days after the second AZD1222 dose. Receptor source: an adult who received the AZD1222 COVID-19 vaccine.

The chain recombines TRBV3-1 (or the pseudogene TRBV3-2) with TRBJ1-2, with D unresolved. The V end was cut by 7 bases, the J end by 0 bases, with 9 bases between. Germline assignment: CDR1 LGHDT and CDR2 YNNKEL (reference sequence). The CDR3 is 13 amino acids. CDR3 in DNA: TGTGCCAGCACCCTAGGCCCTAACTATGGCTACACCTTC. Its translation is CASTLGPNYGYTF.

This clone was detected a few times. V usage is TRBV7-8 and J usage is TRBJ1-6; 7 bases match TRBD1. Germline V gene sequence: CDR1 SGHVS, CDR2 FQNEAQ. J lost 8 bases, V lost 5 bases, and 6 bases had no gene match. The CDR3 runs 14 residues. The CDR3 nucleotides are TGTGCCAGCAGCGTCCAGGGGGGGTATTCACCCCTCCACTTT. Amino acid sequence: CASSVQGGYSPLHF.

V usage is TRBV30 and J usage is TRBJ2-3; 10 bases match TRBD2. Germline CDR1 and CDR2: GTSNPN and SVGIG (reference sequence). V gave up 6 bases and J gave up 5 bases; unmatched junction bases: 5. This CDR3 is 13 amino acids long. The CDR3 DNA is TGTGCCTGCCTAGCGGGAGTGGGAGATACGCAGTATTTT. Its translation: CACLAGVGDTQYF.

The chain carries TRBV5-1 and TRBJ2-2; D remains unclear. The CDR3 is 15 residues long. Germline assignment: CDR1 SGHRS and CDR2 YFSETQ. Trimming shortened V by 2 bases and J by 4 bases, and 12 bases separated the two germline ends. The CDR3 DNA is TGCGCCAGCAGCTTAACCGCTAGACCCACCGGGGAGCTGTTTTTT. Translated, it gives CASSLTARPTGELFF.

The chain joins TRBV5-1 to TRBJ2-7, with TRBD1 identical over 7 bases. Per germline, CDR1 SGHRS and CDR2 YFSETQ. The CDR3 runs 14 residues. V was pared by 2 bases and J by 2 bases, with 4 bases of the junction left unmatched. The CDR3 is CASSFGTDAYEQYF. The DNA of the CDR3 is TGCGCCAGCAGCTTCGGGACAGATGCCTACGAGCAGTACTTC.

About this clone: A junction boundary mismatches the germline segment, possibly from a read error. The chain has TRBV28 and TRBJ1-5; D remains ambiguous. The CDR3 contains 11 residues. Per germline, CDR1 MDHEN and CDR2 SYDVKM. The CDR3: CASSFQWTIDF. The CDR3 DNA is TGTGCCAGCAGTTTTCAATGGACTATTGATTTT.

The rearrangement links TRBV5-6 to TRBJ2-2, with D perhaps TRBD1 (5 bases). CDR3 length: 16 residues. Germline CDR1 and CDR2: SGHDT and YYEEEE. Trimming removed 0 bases at V and 6 bases at J, with 15 bases between. The CDR3 reads CASSLAVGRGPGELFF. DNA of the CDR3: TGTGCCAGCAGCTTGGCGGTCGGAAGGGGTCCCGGGGAGCTGTTTTTT.

The chain is built from TRBV14 and TRBJ1-2, with 7 nucleotides matching TRBD1. This CDR3 has 14 amino acids. Germline V gives CDR1 SGHDN, CDR2 FVKESK. The ends lost 4 bases at V and 5 bases at J; junction bases unmatched: 7. In DNA form, the CDR3 reads TGTGCCAGCAGCCCTTTGGGACAGTATTATGGCTACACCTTC. Protein sequence: CASSPLGQYYGYTF.

The chain uses TRBV7-8 and TRBJ2-7; TRBD2 matches 7 bases. Germline V CDR1 and CDR2: SGHVS, FQNEAQ. The CDR3 is 16 residues long. V was pared by 3 bases and J by 0 bases, with 8 bases of the junction left unmatched. The CDR3 sequence: CASSLGGGSLSYEQYF. DNA for the CDR3: TGTGCCAGCAGCTTGGGGGGGGGTTCCCTCTCCTACGAGCAGTACTTC.